This T cell receptor (beta chain) derives from a study of identical twins. All of the donors were Caucasians in good health. A template switching step contributed a universal primer site, while unique molecular identifiers were present in the cDNA. TCRdb itself ran the 5' RACE reads through MiXCR, one entry per CDR3 protein. The sample includes roughly 690,000 distinct CDR3 sequences, around 20% of them seen just once. This clonotype was seen a few times. Germline CDR1 DFQATT, CDR2 SNEGSKA (reference sequence). Trimming shortened V by 0 bases and J by 2 bases, and 10 bases separated the two germline ends. This CDR3 comprises 14 residues. This sample also belongs to another study, concerning T cells expressing NK-cell markers. That study reports: The TCR beta repertoires originated in sorted CD3+CD56+NKG2C+, CD3+CD56+NKG2C- and CD3+CD56-NKG2C+ T cells.

The sequence was collected from a woman aged 18-29 years in good health. Sequencing was done on a sample of PBMCs. The rearrangement joins TRBV20-1 to TRBJ1-1; D unclear. In nucleotides, the CDR3 is TGCAGTGCTAGAGATCCCGGGTTTAACACTGAAGCTTTCTTT. Its translation is CSARDPGFNTEAFF.